The clone carrying this T cell receptor beta chain has a handful of counts. The antigen is not known. This entry comes from a study of T cell repertoires in cytomegalovirus infection. In TCRdb, the reads were re-called with MiXCR into one record per CDR3 protein. The sample records approximately 170,000 distinct CDR3 sequences, about an eighth being singletons. Germline assignment: CDR1 MNHNS and CDR2 SASEGT. CDR3 length equals 18 residues. Trimming stripped 6 bases from V and 0 bases from J, with 21 bases between. Study-level points and caveats: Adding up the frequency of public TCR beta families identified people who carried CMV plus the relevant HLA. In two of eight donors, the top clonotype was HLA-C-restricted CMV-specific.

The TCR comes from a human donor in good health (CMV status not recorded). Some clones in this sample may be carry-over from other donors' samples. This chain uses TRBV6-1 with TRBJ1-3; tentative D call: TRBD1 (6 bases). Sequences were obtained from PBMCs. As DNA, the CDR3 is TGTGCCAGCAGCCGACTGGCGACAGGCTCAAGCTCTGGAAACACCATATATTTT. Translated: CASSRLATGSSSGNTIYF.